This T cell receptor beta chain was found in a study of naive and memory T cell subsets (dated by TCRdb to the late 2010s). For context, the study as a whole: An open-source, UMI-based TCR alpha and beta sequencing pipeline was applied to sorted naive and memory peripheral blood T cell subsets. RNA was DNase-treated and reverse transcribed with TCR constant-region primers, mostly using SuperScript III. The results of the functional CMV T cell responses matched the IgG serology results in every case.

A remark on this clonotype: Its antigen is not yet known. One base away there is no much larger clone; base qualities are not given.

In the germline V gene, CDR1 corresponds to SGHDT and CDR2 to YYEEEE. The V and J ends are trimmed by 1 base and 2 bases, leaving 13 bases between them. The CDR3 starts with the cysteine, ends with the phenylalanine, and has 15 residues. Left in the record is the CDR3 DNA by itself, 45 bases read in frame from the first base. Study-wide findings and limitations: The repertoire findings for the naive and memory subsets could not be validated, as no ground truth was available. Clonotypes were defined as single alpha or beta chain sequences, not paired alpha/beta receptors. TCR abundance followed a power law whose exponent differed between naive and memory subsets but was consistent across the three individuals. RNA-based TCR counts may be influenced by expression changes linked to T cell activation and differentiation. Gini index rose and Shannon and inverse Simpson diversity fell from naive through CM, EM and EMRA in both CD4 and CD8 cells. A few larger clonotypes were present in naive repertoires, especially CD8 naive repertoires, and these clonotypes were possibly memory cells re-expressing CD45RA. Once error correction was done, more than 90% of naive TCR sequences showed up just once, which made the naive abundance distributions much steeper than those of the memory subsets.

TCR alpha and beta chain libraries were amplified separately from the second PCR step onward. To determine each donor's CMV status, fresh PBMCs were stimulated overnight with CMV viral lysate, and IFNgamma production from CD4+ T cells was then assessed. Miltenyi beads were used first to positively select CD4 T cells, and CD8 T cells were then positively selected from the CD4-negative fraction. After staining for CD3, CD4, CD8, CD45RA, CD27 and a live/dead dye, cells were sorted on a BD Aria II into four subsets based on CD45RA and CD27. Blood came from three healthy volunteers, each fractionated into CD4 and CD8 T cells and then into four differentiation subsets. Roughly 120 ml of peripheral blood was collected from each donor, and PBMC were isolated by Ficoll-Paque PLUS density-gradient centrifugation. Sorted cells were lysed in RLT buffer, and RNA was extracted with a Qiagen RNeasy kit and stored at -80°C.

Library preparation employed UMI-ligation and nested PCR. The beta constant-region primer consisted of an equimolar mixture of two oligonucleotides that together covered TRBC1 and TRBC2. The ligated cDNA went through four rounds of PCR with nested alpha and beta constant-region primers together with the SP2 primer. T4 RNA ligase 1 ligated a single-stranded oligonucleotide carrying the SP2 primer and a 12-nucleotide UMI to the cDNA 3' end. The ligation reaction was incubated at 16°C for about 19-24 hours. PCR2 was typically run as a SYBR Green qPCR and stopped at a predetermined threshold to prevent over-amplification. Every purification after the first one was done using Agencourt AMPure XP magnetic beads. Libraries were quantified by Qubit and checked on a TapeStation, where a main peak was expected near 650 bp. Pooled libraries were sequenced on an Illumina MiSeq with v2 2x251 paired-end kits, typically giving roughly 0.95-2.1 million reads per sample. Each sample's library went into the pool at roughly 4 nM, and roughly 5-7.5% PhiX was added to help with cluster recognition. Under the source paper's analysis protocol: Decombinator assigned V and J genes to Demultiplexor-processed FASTQ reads by tag matching, allowing a single base-pair mismatch. Collapsinator used UMIs to correct both sequencing errors and frequency errors arising from PCR heterogeneity. CDR3Translator translated TCRs and extracted CDR3s from the conserved cysteine to the FGXG phenylalanine, flagging non-productive sequences. Gini, Shannon entropy and inverse Simpson indices were computed after subsampling the repertoires to the same number of UMI-defined TCRs. Power-law fits to clonotype abundance distributions were performed by maximum likelihood within the linear range. On one naive CD8 sample, the pipeline and MIGEC gave similar UMI counts, unique TCR numbers and clonal distributions. In one analysis, naive TCRs that were also found in any memory subset of the same donor were excluded from the naive repertoire. Repertoires were searched for some 7,000 CMV-associated CDR3 sequences compiled from VDJdb and a published dataset. TCRdb reprocessed the public reads (quality trimming at Q25 with fastp, clone calling with MiXCR) and kept in-frame beta chains. Rows with one shared CDR3 protein collapse into an entry with the most common genes and DNA. These V and J calls are TCRdb output, not the study's own analysis. The sample table shows roughly 100,000 distinct CDR3 sequences, and about 11% are seen once. 0.12% to 0.15% of the sample comes from the top ten.

Recombination connected TRBV5-6 to TRBJ2-7, with no D gene named confidently. Sequenced input: naive CD4+ T cells from blood. Interpreted using the paper, the cell subset or site label stands for: naive T cells, CD45RA high CD27+. This sequence originates from a human donor in good health. In nucleotides, the sequence is TGTGCCAGCAGCTTGTTGTCAGGAAGTACCTACGAGCAGTACTTC. This translates into CASSLLSGSTYEQYF.